This T cell receptor (beta chain) was profiled in a study of cytomegalovirus exposure and HLA in healthy donors. The study's findings and limits: Sequencing depth roughly uniform across donors was assumed in presence/absence analyses. Reports credit the classifier with highly specific, highly sensitive diagnosis of cytomegalovirus status. Most CMV-associated TCR beta chains appeared HLA-restricted in a later analysis. A later look showed TCR association rates differing by HLA locus, highest for DRB1 and lowest for HLA-C.

Germline V CDR1 and CDR2: MNHEY, SMNVEV (reference sequence). This CDR3 is built from 15 residues. Trimming at V came to 5 bases and at J to 6 bases, leaving 10 bases not matched to a gene. As to this clone: Its target is unknown.

The PCR was carried out with 60 Vbeta primers and 13 Jbeta primers. Repertoires were generated with immunoSEQ multiplex PCR, while TCRdb's copy carries only in-frame clones and drops some. The repertoire includes around 150,000 clones, 76% of them detected once, and approximately 4% sits in the top ten. The chain joins TRBV27 to TRBJ2-7; 10 positions match TRBD1. The sequence was obtained from a man younger than 35 in good health and CMV-seronegative. Sequenced: PBMCs. The CDR3 spells CASSPQRDRGSEQYF. The CDR3 nucleotides are TGTGCCAGCAGTCCTCAGCGGGACAGGGGTAGCGAGCAGTACTTC.